These 24 T cell receptor beta chains were all obtained from the same sample, sequenced in a study of technical replicates of blood from four donors (dated by TCRdb to between 2016 and 2019). Receptors were amplified or captured by the immunoSEQ multiplex PCR assay. The immuneACCESS repertoire file appears here via TCRdb, limited to in-frame rearrangements. These files lack a portion of the clones; in checked studies, under half of the deficit traces to unresolved V genes, and the cause of the others is not known. This sample lists roughly 72,000 clones; roughly 96% were detected once. Approximately 0.32% of the sample is held by the ten biggest clonotypes. Sequencing was done on a sample of T cells isolated from PBMCs. The receptors derive from a human donor in good health.

The CDR3: CAWTEGLQVYEQYF. The DNA of the CDR3 is TGTGCCTGGACCGAAGGCCTACAGGTTTACGAGCAGTACTTC. The chain uses TRBV30 and TRBJ2-7; a possible D gene is TRBD1 (5 bases). The V end was cut by 4 bases, the J end by 4 bases, with 17 bases between. The CDR3 loop spans 14 amino acids. In germline, CDR1 is GTSNPN, CDR2 SVGIG (reference sequence).

The chain couples TRBV18 to TRBJ1-5, with D possibly TRBD1 on 6 matching bases. With 6 bases removed from V and 4 bases from J, the gap between germline ends came to 7 bases. The CDR3 runs to 12 residues. CDR1 is KGHSH, CDR2 LQKENI, per germline. The CDR3 sequence is CASSQGNQPQHF. For the CDR3, the DNA is TGTGCCAGCTCTCAGGGGAATCAGCCCCAGCATTTT.

The rearrangement links TRBV30 to TRBJ2-1, with TRBD2 as a possible D gene (5 bases). Trimming shortened V by 0 bases and J by 4 bases, and 13 bases separated the two germline ends. The CDR3 has 15 amino acids. Per germline, CDR1 GTSNPN and CDR2 SVGIG (reference sequence). The CDR3 protein is CAWSVAVARYNEQFF. The CDR3 DNA follows: TGTGCCTGGAGTGTGGCGGTAGCGCGATACAATGAGCAGTTCTTC.

This CDR3 reads CASSVGPRQGADTQYF. The CDR3 bases are TGTGCCAGCAGCGTAGGCCCCCGGCAGGGTGCAGATACGCAGTATTTT. This chain joins TRBV9 and TRBJ2-3; D perhaps matches TRBD1 (5 bases). Germline V gives CDR1 SGDLS, CDR2 YYNGEE. Trimming left V 0 bases short and J 4 bases short, with 15 bases between. The CDR3 has 16 amino acids.

The chain joins TRBV11-2 to TRBJ2-7; weak D call: TRBD2 (6 bases). Trimming took off 5 bases at V and 2 bases at J, with 16 bases between the two ends. Looked up from germline, CDR1 is SGHAT and CDR2 is FQNNGV. CDR3 length: 15 amino acids. CDR3: CASSPSVGLAYEQYF. Here the CDR3 DNA reads TGTGCCAGCAGCCCTAGCGTGGGGTTGGCCTACGAGCAGTACTTC.

The rearrangement links TRBV19 to TRBJ2-2, with 13 bases lining up with TRBD2. V gave up 9 bases and J gave up 4 bases; unmatched junction bases: 5. Germline V gene lookup returns CDR1 LNHDA and CDR2 SQIVND (reference sequence). The CDR3 has 15 amino acids. This chain's CDR3 is CASRLAGGPTGELFF. The CDR3 coding sequence is TGTGCCAGCAGACTAGCGGGAGGTCCCACCGGGGAGCTGTTTTTT.

The rearrangement links TRBV29-1 to TRBJ1-1; D is perhaps TRBD1 (6 bases). Germline CDR1 SQVTM, CDR2 ANQGSEA. With 2 bases removed from V and 7 bases from J, the gap between germline ends came to 20 bases. This CDR3 region has 15 residues. The CDR3 loop reads CSVEKPGDTKSEAFF. In DNA, the CDR3 is TGCAGCGTTGAAAAACCAGGGGATACGAAGAGTGAAGCTTTCTTT.

V and J are TRBV6-5 and TRBJ2-7; 8 bases agree with TRBD1. Germline lookup yields CDR1 MNHEY and CDR2 SVGAGI. The CDR3 is 14 residues long. The J segment lost 1 base and the V segment lost 6 bases, leaving 5 bases of the junction unmatched. The CDR3 sequence is CASRGQVGSYEQYF. DNA for the CDR3: TGTGCCAGCAGGGGACAGGTAGGGTCCTACGAGCAGTACTTC.

The chain employs TRBV7-8 and TRBJ1-1; 7 bases align to TRBD1. Per the germline V gene, CDR1 is SGHVS and CDR2 is FQNEAQ. Trimming removed 4 bases from V and 1 base from J; junction bases left unmatched: 3. The CDR3 is 14 residues long. CDR3 region: CASSSGTANTEAFF. The DNA of the CDR3 is TGTGCCAGCAGCTCCGGGACAGCGAACACTGAAGCTTTCTTT.

The chain joins TRBV2 to TRBJ2-1; D is uncertain. With 4 bases removed from V and 9 bases from J, the gap between germline ends came to 10 bases. The CDR3 sequence is 12 residues long. Germline CDR1 SNHLY, CDR2 FYNNEI. This chain's CDR3 is CASSGSTGEQFF. CDR3 nucleotide sequence: TGTGCCAGCAGTGGGTCCACGGGTGAGCAGTTCTTC.

This clone showed up just once. The gene calls are TRBV6-5 and TRBJ2-7; 12 positions agree with TRBD2. In germline, CDR1 is MNHEY, CDR2 SVGAGI. Trimming took 3 bases from V and 5 from J; bases not matched to a gene: 8. The CDR3 consists of 16 residues. As DNA, the CDR3 is TGTGCCAGCAGTTATAGGGCTAGCGGGAGGGGCCACGAGCAGTACTTC. This encodes CASSYRASGRGHEQYF.

The chain combines TRBV7-8 with TRBJ2-7; TRBD1 agrees at 9 bases. J gave up 7 bases and V 1 base, and 5 bases lay outside the gene matches. The CDR3 has 14 amino acids. Germline assignment: CDR1 SGHVS and CDR2 FQNEAQ. The CDR3 here is CASSLEQGAPEQYF. Written as DNA, the CDR3 is TGTGCCAGCAGCTTAGAACAGGGGGCGCCTGAGCAGTACTTC.

The chain is built from TRBV7-2 and TRBJ1-1; tentative D call: TRBD1 (6 bases). Germline loops: CDR1 SGHTA, CDR2 FQGNSA. V was pared by 3 bases and J by 3 bases, with 8 bases between. The CDR3 loop spans 13 amino acids. CDR3 sequence (DNA): TGTGCCAGCAGCTTTAGGGGGTACACTGAAGCTTTCTTT. Translation: CASSFRGYTEAFF.

The rearrangement uses TRBV6-5 and TRBJ1-2; TRBD1 matches 7 bases. CDR1 MNHEY and CDR2 SVGAGI come from the germline V gene. The V and J ends lost 10 bases and 8 bases, in that order; junction bases with no gene match: 13. The CDR3 has 13 residues. CDR3 DNA: TGTGCCACCTCTAGACAGGGAGGAGAGGGCTACACCTTC. Amino acids: CATSRQGGEGYTF.

The chain combines TRBV29-1 with TRBJ1-2, with 10 bases matching TRBD1. Germline assignment: CDR1 SQVTM and CDR2 ANQGSEA. V dropped 8 bases and J dropped 8; count of bases not matched to a gene: 17. There are 15 residues in the CDR3. CDR3 loop: CSLSGGDRGYWGYTF. The CDR3 nucleotides read TGCAGCCTATCGGGGGGGGACAGGGGATATTGGGGCTACACCTTC.

The CDR3 coding sequence is TGTGCCAGCAGTTTAGTAGCGGGAGCGTACGAGCAGTACTTC. It is translated as CASSLVAGAYEQYF. This chain connects TRBV27 to TRBJ2-7; 9 bases map to TRBD2. This CDR3 is built from 14 residues. Germline V gene data show CDR1 as MNHEY and CDR2 as SMNVEV (reference sequence). The trim removed 2 bases at V and 4 bases at J, leaving 3 bases unmatched.

The chain uses TRBV4-3 and TRBJ1-2; 9 bases match TRBD1. The CDR3 covers 17 residues. J was trimmed by 4 bases and V by 4 bases; bases with no gene match: 13. CDR1 LGHNA and CDR2 YSLEER come from the germline V gene. CDR3 nucleotide sequence: TGCGCCAGCAGCCCGACACAGGGGGCATCGTGGGGCTATGGCTACACCTTC. Its protein product is CASSPTQGASWGYGYTF.

The gene calls are TRBV6-5 and TRBJ1-1; possibly TRBD1 for D (6 bases). CDR3 length equals 14 residues. The germline gives CDR1 MNHEY, CDR2 SVGAGI. V gave up 4 bases and J gave up 7 bases, with 16 bases separating them. CDR3 nucleotide sequence: TGTGCCAGCAGTTCCGGGACAACCTATATTGAAGCTTTCTTT. Its protein product is CASSSGTTYIEAFF.

This clone was seen a few times. V gene TRBV6-1 combines with J gene TRBJ1-4; no clear D gene. The germline V and J ends were trimmed by 2 bases and 13 bases, with 8 bases remaining between them. Germline-derived CDR1 and CDR2 are MNHNS and SASEGT. This CDR3 has 11 residues. The DNA for the CDR3 is TGTGCCAGCAGTGAACTACAGCCACTGTTTTTT. It specifies CASSELQPLFF.

This sequence joins TRBV6-5 and TRBJ2-5; D might be TRBD2 (6 bases). The CDR3 loop spans 16 amino acids. Germline values: CDR1 MNHEY, CDR2 SVGAGI. Trimming shortened V by 0 bases and J by 0 bases, and 11 bases separated the two germline ends. CDR3 coding DNA: TGTGCCAGCAGTTACTCAGGAGGGGCCAACCAAGAGACCCAGTACTTC. Protein: CASSYSGGANQETQYF.

The chain links TRBV7-6 to TRBJ2-7, with 11 bases identical to TRBD2. In germline, CDR1 is SGHVS, CDR2 FNYEAQ. This CDR3 contains 14 residues. The ends lost 5 bases at V and 4 bases at J; junction bases unmatched: 4. The CDR3 loop reads CASSRGTSGYEQYF. The CDR3 nucleotides read TGTGCCAGCAGCCGGGGGACTAGCGGATACGAGCAGTACTTC.

The chain employs TRBV9 and TRBJ1-4, with D maybe TRBD1 (6 bases). The CDR3 runs to 15 residues. The germline CDR1 and CDR2 sequences are SGDLS and YYNGEE. V gave up 3 bases and J gave up 5 bases, with 14 bases separating them. The CDR3 spells CASSAARGFNEKLFF. The DNA for the CDR3 is TGTGCCAGCAGCGCAGCCAGGGGTTTCAATGAAAAACTGTTTTTT.

This clone was observed once. The V call is TRBV25-1, the J call TRBJ2-3; the D gene is possibly TRBD1 (5 bases). In germline, CDR1 is MGHDK, CDR2 SYGVNS. Deletions cut 4 bases from V and 14 bases from J, with 16 bases between. This CDR3 comprises 12 residues. The chain's CDR3 is CASSVSGHPGYF. The DNA of the CDR3 is TGTGCCAGCAGTGTTTCCGGACACCCCGGGTATTTT.

V usage is TRBV9 and J usage is TRBJ2-7; perhaps TRBD1 as D (6 bases). Germline assignment: CDR1 SGDLS and CDR2 YYNGEE. The CDR3 runs to 16 residues. Trimming stripped 2 bases from V and 0 bases from J, with 15 bases between. This CDR3 reads CASSVGPGEDSYEQYF. For the CDR3, the DNA is TGTGCCAGCAGCGTGGGCCCAGGGGAAGACTCCTACGAGCAGTACTTC.